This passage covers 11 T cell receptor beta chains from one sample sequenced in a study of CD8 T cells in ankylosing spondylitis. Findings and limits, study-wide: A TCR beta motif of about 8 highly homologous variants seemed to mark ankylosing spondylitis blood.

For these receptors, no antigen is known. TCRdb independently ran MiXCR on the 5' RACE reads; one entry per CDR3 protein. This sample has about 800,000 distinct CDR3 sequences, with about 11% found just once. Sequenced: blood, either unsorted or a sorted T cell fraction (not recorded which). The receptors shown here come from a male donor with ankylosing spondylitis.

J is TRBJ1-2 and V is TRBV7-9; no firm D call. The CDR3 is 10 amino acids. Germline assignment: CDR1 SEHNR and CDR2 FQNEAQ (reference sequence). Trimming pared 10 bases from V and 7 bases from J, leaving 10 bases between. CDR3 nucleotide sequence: TGTGCCACCAATTGGGCTGGCTACACCTTC. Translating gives CATNWAGYTF.

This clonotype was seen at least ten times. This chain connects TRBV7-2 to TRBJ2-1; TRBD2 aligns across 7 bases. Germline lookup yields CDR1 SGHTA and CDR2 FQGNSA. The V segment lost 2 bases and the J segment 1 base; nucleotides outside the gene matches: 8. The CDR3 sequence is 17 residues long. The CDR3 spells CASSLKTSTMSYNEQFF. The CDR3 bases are TGTGCCAGCAGCTTAAAGACTAGCACGATGTCCTACAATGAGCAGTTCTTC.

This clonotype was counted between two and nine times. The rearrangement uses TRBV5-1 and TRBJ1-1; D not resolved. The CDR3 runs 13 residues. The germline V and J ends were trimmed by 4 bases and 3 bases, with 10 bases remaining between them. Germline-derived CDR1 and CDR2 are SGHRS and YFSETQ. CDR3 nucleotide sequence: TGCGCCAGCAGCGCCGACGGAGACACTGAAGCTTTCTTT. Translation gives CASSADGDTEAFF.

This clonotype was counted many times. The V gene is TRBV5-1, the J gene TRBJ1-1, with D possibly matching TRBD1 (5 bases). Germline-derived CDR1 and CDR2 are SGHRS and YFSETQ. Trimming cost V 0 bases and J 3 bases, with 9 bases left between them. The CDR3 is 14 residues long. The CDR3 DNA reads TGCGCCAGCAGCTTGGTTTCGGGGGACACTGAAGCTTTCTTT. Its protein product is CASSLVSGDTEAFF.

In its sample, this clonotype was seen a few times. CDR3 loop: CASSNPADFRYGYTF. CDR3 DNA sequence: TGTGCCAGCAGCAATCCGGCAGACTTTCGCTATGGCTACACCTTC. The chain recombines TRBV11-2 with TRBJ1-2, with D unclear. V was clipped by 5 bases and J by 4 bases, with 17 bases between them. The CDR3 consists of 15 residues. Germline loops: CDR1 SGHAT, CDR2 FQNNGV.

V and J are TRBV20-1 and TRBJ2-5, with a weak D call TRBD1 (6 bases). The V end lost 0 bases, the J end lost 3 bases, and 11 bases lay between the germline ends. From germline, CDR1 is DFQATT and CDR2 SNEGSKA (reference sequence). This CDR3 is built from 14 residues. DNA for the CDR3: TGCAGTGCTAGAGACCCCAGGGGAGAAGAGACCCAGTACTTC. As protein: CSARDPRGEETQYF.

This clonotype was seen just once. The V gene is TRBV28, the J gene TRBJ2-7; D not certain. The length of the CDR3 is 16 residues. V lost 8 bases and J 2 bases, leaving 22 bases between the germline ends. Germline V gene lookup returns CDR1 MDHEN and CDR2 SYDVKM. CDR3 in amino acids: CASATILALNTYEQYF. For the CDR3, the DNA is TGTGCCAGCGCTACCATCTTAGCATTGAATACCTACGAGCAGTACTTC.

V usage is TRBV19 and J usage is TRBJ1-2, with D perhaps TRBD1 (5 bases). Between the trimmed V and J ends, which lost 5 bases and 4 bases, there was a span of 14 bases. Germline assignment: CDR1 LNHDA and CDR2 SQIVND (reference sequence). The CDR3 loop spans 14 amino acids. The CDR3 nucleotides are TGTGCCAGTAGTGGATGGGGCGATCTCTATGGCTACACCTTC. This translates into CASSGWGDLYGYTF.

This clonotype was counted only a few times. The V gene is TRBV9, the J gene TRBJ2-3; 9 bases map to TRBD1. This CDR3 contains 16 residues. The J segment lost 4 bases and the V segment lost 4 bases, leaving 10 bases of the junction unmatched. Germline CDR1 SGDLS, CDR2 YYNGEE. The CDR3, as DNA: TGTGCCAGCAGCCCTAAGGGACAGGGAAGGGCAGATACGCAGTATTTT. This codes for CASSPKGQGRADTQYF.

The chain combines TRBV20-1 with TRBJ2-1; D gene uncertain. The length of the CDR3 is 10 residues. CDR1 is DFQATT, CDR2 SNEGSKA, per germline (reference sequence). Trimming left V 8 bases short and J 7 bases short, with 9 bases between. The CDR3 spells CSFLRNEQFF. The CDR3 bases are TGCAGTTTCCTGAGGAATGAGCAGTTCTTC.

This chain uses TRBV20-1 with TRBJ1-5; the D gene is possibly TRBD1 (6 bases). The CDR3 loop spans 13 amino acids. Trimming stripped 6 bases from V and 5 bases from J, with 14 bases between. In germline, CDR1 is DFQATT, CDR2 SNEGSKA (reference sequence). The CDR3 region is CSAPDRTDQPQHF. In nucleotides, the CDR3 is TGCAGTGCCCCCGACAGGACAGATCAGCCCCAGCATTTT.